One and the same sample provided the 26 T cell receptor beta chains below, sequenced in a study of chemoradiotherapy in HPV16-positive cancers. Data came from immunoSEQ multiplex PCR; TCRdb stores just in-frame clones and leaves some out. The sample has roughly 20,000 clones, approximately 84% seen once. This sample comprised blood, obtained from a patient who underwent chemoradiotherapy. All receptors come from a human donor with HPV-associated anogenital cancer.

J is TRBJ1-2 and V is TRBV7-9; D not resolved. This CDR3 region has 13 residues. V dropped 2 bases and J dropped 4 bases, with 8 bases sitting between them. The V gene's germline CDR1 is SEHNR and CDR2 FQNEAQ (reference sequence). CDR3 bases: TGTGCCAGCAGCTTATCGGGGTCCTATGGCTACACCTTC. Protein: CASSLSGSYGYTF.

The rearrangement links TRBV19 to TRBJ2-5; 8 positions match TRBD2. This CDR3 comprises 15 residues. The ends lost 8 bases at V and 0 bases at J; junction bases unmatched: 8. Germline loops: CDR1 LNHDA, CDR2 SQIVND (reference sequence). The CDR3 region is CASERGFGNQETQYF. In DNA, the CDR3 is TGTGCCAGTGAGCGGGGGTTCGGGAACCAAGAGACCCAGTACTTC.

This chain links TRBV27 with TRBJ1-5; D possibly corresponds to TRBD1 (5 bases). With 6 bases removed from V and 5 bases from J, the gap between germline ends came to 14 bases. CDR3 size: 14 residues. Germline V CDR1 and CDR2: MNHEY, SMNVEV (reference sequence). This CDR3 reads CASSRNGADQPQHF. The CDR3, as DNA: TGTGCCAGCAGCAGAAACGGGGCAGATCAGCCCCAGCATTTT.

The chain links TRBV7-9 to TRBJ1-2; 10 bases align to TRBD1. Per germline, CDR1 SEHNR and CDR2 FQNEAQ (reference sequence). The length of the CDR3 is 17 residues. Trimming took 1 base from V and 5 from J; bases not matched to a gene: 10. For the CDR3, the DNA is TGTGCCAGCAGCTTAGGGACCGGACAGGGGGTAGGATATGGCTACACCTTC. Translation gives CASSLGTGQGVGYGYTF.

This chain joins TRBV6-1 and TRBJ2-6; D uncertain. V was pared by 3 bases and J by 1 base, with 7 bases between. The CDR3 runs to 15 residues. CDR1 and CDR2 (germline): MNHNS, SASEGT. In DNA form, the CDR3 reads TGTGCCAGCAGTGAGGAGAGGTCTGGGGCCAACGTCCTGACTTTC. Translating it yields CASSEERSGANVLTF.

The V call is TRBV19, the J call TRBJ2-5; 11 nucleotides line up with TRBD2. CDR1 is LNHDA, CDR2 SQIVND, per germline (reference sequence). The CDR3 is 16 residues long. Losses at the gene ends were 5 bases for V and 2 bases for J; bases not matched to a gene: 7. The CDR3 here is CASSGRLAGLQETQYF. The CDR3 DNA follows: TGTGCCAGTAGTGGGCGACTAGCGGGGCTACAAGAGACCCAGTACTTC.

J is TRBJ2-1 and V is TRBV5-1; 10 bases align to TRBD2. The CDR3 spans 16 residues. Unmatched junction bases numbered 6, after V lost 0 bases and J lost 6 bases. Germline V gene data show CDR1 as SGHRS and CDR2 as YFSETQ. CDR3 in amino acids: CASSLGGTSVGNEQFF. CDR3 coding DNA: TGCGCCAGCAGCTTGGGGGGGACTAGCGTAGGCAATGAGCAGTTCTTC.

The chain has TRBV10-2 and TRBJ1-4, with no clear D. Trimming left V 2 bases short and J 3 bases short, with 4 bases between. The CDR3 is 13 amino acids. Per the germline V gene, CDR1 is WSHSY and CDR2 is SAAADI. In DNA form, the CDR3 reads TGCGCCAGCAGTGAGACGGCTAATGAAAAACTGTTTTTT. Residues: CASSETANEKLFF.

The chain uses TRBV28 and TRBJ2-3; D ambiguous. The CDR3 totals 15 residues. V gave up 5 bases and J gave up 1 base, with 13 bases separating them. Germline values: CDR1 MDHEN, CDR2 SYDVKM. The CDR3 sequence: CASSLTDSGTDTQYF. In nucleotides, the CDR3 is TGTGCCAGCAGTCTAACAGATTCTGGCACAGATACGCAGTATTTT. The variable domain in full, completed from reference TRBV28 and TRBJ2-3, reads DVKVTQSSRYLVKRTGEKVFLECVQDMDHENMFWYRQDPGLGLRLIYFSYDVKMKEKGDIPEGYSVSREKKERFSLILESASTNQTSMYLCASSLTDSGTDTQYFGPGTRLTVL.

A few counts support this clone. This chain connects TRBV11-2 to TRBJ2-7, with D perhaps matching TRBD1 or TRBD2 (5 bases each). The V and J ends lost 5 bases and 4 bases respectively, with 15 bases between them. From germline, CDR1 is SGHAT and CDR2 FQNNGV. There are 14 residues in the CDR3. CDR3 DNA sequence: TGTGCCAGCAGCCTAGGTTGGGGGTCATACGAGCAGTACTTC. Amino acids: CASSLGWGSYEQYF. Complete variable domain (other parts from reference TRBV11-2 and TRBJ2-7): EAGVAQSPRYKIIEKRQSVAFWCNPISGHATLYWYQQILGQGPKLLIQFQNNGVVDDSQLPKDRFSAERLKGVDSTLKIQPAKLEDSAVYLCASSLGWGSYEQYFGPGTRLTVT.

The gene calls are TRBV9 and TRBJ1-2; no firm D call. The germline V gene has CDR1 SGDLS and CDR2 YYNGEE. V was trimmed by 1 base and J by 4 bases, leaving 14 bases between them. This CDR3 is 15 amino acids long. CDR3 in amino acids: CASSVLKKEGYGYTF. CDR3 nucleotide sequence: TGTGCCAGCAGCGTACTGAAGAAAGAAGGCTATGGCTACACCTTC.

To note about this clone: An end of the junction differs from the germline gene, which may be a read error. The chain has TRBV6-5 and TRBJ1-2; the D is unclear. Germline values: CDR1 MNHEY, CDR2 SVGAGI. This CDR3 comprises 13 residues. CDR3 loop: CASSTTSNSGYTF. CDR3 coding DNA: TGTGCCAGCAGTACTACAAGTAACTCTGGCTACACCTTC.

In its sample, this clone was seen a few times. CDR3 region: CASSQTSNGETQYF. The CDR3 region has the DNA TGTGCCAGCAGCCAGACCTCCAACGGGGAGACCCAGTACTTC. The V call is TRBV9, the J call TRBJ2-5; D is uncertain. V lost 4 bases to trimming and J lost 5 bases, with 15 bases between them. The CDR3 loop spans 14 amino acids. CDR1 is SGDLS, CDR2 YYNGEE, per germline.

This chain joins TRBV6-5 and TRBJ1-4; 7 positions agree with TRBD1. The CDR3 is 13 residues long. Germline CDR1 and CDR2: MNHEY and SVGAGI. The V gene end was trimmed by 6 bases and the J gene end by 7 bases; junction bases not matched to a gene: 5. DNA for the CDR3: TGTGCCAGCAGGGACAGGCGGACTGAAAAACTGTTTTTT. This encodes CASRDRRTEKLFF.

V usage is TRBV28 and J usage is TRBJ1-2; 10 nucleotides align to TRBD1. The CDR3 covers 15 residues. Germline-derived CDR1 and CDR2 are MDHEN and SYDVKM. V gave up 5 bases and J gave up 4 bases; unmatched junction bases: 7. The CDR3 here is CASSIPGTGVYGYTF. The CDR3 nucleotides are TGTGCCAGCAGTATCCCCGGGACAGGGGTCTATGGCTACACCTTC.

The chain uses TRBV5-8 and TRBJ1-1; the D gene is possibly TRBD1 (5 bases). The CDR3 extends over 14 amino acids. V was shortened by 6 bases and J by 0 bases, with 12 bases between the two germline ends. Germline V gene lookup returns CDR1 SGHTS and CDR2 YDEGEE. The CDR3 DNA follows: TGTGCCAGCACCAGGGACTCCATGAACACTGAAGCTTTCTTT. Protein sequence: CASTRDSMNTEAFF.

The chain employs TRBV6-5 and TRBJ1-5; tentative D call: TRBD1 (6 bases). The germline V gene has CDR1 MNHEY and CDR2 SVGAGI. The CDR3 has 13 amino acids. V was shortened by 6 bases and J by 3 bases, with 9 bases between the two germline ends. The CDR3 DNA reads TGTGCCAGCAGCCGACAGGTCAATCAGCCCCAGCATTTT. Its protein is CASSRQVNQPQHF.

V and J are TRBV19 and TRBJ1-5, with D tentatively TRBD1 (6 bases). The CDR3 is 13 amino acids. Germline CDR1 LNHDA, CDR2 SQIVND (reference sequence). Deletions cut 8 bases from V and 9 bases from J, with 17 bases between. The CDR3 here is CASGQTTLLPQHF. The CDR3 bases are TGTGCCAGTGGACAGACAACCTTATTGCCCCAGCATTTT. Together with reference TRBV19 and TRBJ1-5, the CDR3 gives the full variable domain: DGGITQSPKYLFRKEGQNVTLSCEQNLNHDAMYWYRQDPGQGLRLIYYSQIVNDFQKGDIAEGYSVSREKKESFPLTVTSAQKNPTAFYLCASGQTTLLPQHFGDGTRLSIL.

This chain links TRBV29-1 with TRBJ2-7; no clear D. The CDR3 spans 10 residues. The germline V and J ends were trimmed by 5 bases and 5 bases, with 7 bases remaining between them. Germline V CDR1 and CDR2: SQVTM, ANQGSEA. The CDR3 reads CSVIWNEQYF. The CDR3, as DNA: TGCAGCGTTATTTGGAACGAGCAGTACTTC.

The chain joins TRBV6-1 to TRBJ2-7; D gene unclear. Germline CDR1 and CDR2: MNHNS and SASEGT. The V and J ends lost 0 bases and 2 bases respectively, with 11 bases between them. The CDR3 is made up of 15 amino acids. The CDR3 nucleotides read TGTGCCAGCAGTGAAGCGCAACGCAGTGCCTACGAGCAGTACTTC. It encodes CASSEAQRSAYEQYF.

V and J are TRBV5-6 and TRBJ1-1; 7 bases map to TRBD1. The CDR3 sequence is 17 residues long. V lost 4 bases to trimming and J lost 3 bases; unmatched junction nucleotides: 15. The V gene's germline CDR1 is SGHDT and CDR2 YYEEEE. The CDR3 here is CASSPLNRGGWHTEAFF. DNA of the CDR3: TGTGCCAGCAGCCCTCTGAATAGAGGGGGCTGGCACACTGAAGCTTTCTTT.

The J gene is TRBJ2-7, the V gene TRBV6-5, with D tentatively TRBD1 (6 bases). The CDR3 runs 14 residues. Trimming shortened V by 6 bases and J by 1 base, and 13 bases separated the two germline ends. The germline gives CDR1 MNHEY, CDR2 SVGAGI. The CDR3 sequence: CASRGGQLSYEQYF. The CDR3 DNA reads TGTGCCAGCAGAGGTGGACAGCTTTCCTACGAGCAGTACTTC.

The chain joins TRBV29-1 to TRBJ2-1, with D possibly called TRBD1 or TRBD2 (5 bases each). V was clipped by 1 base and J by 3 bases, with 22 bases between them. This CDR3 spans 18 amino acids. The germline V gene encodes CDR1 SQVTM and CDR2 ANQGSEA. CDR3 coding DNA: TGCAGCGTTGAAGGCGAAGTAGGGGCACCTGGGGGCTACAATGAGCAGTTCTTC. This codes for CSVEGEVGAPGGYNEQFF.

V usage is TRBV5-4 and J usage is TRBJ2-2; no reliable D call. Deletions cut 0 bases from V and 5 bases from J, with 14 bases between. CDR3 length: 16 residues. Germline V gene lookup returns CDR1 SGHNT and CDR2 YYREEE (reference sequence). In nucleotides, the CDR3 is TGTGCCAGCAGCTTGGACCATTTGGGTGCAACCGGGGAGCTGTTTTTT. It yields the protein CASSLDHLGATGELFF. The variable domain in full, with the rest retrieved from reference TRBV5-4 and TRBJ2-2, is ETGVTQSPTHLIKTRGQQVTLRCSSQSGHNTVSWYQQALGQGPQFIFQYYREEENGRGNFPPRFSGLQFPNYSSELNVNALELDDSALYLCASSLDHLGATGELFFGEGSRLTVL.

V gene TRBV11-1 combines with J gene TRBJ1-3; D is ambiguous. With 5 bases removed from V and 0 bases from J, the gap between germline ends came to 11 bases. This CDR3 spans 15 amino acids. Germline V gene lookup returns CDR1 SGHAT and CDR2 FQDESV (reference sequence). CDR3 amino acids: CASSDRRSSGNTIYF. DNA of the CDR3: TGTGCCAGCAGCGACCGACGGAGCTCTGGAAACACCATATATTTT.

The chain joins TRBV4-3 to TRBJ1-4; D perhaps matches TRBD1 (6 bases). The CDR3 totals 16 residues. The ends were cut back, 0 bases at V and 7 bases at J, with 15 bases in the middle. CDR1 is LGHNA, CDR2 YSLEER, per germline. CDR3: CASSQEVQGIGEKLFF. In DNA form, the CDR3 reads TGCGCCAGCAGCCAAGAGGTCCAGGGGATAGGTGAAAAACTGTTTTTT.